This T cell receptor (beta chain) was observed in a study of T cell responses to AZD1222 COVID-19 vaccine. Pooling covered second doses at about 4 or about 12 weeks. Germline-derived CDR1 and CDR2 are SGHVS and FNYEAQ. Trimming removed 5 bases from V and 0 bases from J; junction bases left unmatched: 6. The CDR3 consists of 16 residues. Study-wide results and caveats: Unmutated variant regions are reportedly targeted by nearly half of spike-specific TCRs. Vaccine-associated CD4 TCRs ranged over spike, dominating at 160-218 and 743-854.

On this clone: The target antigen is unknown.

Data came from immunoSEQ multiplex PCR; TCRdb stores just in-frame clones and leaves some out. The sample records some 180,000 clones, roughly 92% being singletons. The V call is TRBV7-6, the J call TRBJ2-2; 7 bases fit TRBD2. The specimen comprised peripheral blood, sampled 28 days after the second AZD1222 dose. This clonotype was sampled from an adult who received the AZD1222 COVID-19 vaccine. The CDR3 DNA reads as TGTGCCAGCAGCCGAACCGGGACTACGAACACCGGGGAGCTGTTTTTT. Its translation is CASSRTGTTNTGELFF. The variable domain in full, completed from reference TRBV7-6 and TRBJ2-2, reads GAGVSQSPRYKVTKRGQDVALRCDPISGHVSLYWYRQALGQGPEFLTYFNYEAQQDKSGLPNDRFSAERPEGSISTLTIQRTEQRDSAMYRCASSRTGTTNTGELFFGEGSRLTVL.